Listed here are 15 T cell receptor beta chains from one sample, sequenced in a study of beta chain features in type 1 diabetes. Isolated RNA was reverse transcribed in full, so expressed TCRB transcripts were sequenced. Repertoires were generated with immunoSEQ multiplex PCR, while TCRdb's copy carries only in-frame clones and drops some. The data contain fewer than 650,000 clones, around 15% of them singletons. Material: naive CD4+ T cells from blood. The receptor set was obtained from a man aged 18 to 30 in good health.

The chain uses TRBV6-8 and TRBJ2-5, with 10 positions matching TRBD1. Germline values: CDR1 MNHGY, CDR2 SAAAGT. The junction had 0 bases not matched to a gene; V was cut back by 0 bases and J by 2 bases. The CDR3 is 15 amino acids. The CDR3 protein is CASSYSDRGQETQYF. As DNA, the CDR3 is TGTGCCAGCAGTTACTCGGACAGGGGGCAAGAGACCCAGTACTTC.

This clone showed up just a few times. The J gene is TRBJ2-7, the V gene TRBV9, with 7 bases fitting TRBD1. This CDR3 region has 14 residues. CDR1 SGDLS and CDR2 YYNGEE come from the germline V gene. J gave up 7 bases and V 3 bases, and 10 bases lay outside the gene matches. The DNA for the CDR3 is TGTGCCAGCAGCGAAGGGGCAGGGGGTAATGAGCAGTACTTC. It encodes CASSEGAGGNEQYF.

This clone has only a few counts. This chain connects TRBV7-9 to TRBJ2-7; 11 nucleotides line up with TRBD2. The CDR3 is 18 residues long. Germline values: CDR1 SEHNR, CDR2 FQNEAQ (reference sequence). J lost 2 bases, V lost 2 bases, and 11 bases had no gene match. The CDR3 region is CASSLPSGRSRTTYEQYF. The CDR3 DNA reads TGTGCCAGCAGCTTACCTAGCGGGAGGTCCAGAACTACCTACGAGCAGTACTTC.

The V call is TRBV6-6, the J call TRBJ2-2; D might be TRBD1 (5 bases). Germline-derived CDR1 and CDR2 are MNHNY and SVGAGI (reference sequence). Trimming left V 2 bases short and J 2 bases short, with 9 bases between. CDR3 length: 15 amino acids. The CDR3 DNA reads TGTGCCAGCAGTTACAGACAGCCCAACACCGGGGAGCTGTTTTTT. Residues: CASSYRQPNTGELFF.

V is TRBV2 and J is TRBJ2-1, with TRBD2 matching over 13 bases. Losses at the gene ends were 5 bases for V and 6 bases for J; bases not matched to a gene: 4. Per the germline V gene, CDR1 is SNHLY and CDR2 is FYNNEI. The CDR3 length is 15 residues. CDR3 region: CASSRTSGSINEQFF. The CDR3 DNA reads TGTGCCAGCAGTCGGACTAGCGGGAGTATCAATGAGCAGTTCTTC.

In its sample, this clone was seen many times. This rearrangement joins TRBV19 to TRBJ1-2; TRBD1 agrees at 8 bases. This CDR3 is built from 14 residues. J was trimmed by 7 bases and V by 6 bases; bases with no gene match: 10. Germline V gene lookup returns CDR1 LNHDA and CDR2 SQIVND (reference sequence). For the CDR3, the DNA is TGTGCCAGTAGGCCGACAGGGGCCTCCGGTGGCTACACCTTC. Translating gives CASRPTGASGGYTF.

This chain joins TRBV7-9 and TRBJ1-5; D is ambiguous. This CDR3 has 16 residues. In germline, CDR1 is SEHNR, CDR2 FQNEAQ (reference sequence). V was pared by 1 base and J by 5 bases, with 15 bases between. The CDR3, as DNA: TGTGCCAGCAGCTTAGTCGAGGACCTAATTGATCAGCCCCAGCATTTT. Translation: CASSLVEDLIDQPQHF. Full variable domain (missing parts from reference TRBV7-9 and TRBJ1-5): DTGVSQNPRHKITKRGQNVTFRCDPISEHNRLYWYRQTLGQGPEFLTYFQNEAQLEKSRLLSDRFSAERPKGSFSTLEIQRTEQGDSAMYLCASSLVEDLIDQPQHFGDGTRLSIL.

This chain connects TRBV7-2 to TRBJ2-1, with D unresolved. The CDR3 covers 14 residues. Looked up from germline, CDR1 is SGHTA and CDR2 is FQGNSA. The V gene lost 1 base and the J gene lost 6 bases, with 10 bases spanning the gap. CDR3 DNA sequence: TGTGCCAGCAGCTTAGGGTACGGCGGCAATGAGCAGTTCTTC. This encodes CASSLGYGGNEQFF. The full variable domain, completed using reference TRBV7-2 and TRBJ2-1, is GAGVSQSPSNKVTEKGKDVELRCDPISGHTALYWYRQSLGQGLEFLIYFQGNSAPDKSGLPSDRFSAERTGGSVSTLTIQRTQQEDSAVYLCASSLGYGGNEQFFGPGTRLTVL.

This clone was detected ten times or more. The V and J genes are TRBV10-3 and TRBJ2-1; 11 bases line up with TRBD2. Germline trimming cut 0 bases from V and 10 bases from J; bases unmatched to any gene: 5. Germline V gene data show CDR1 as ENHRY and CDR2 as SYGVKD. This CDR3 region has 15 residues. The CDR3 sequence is CAISESASGRLEQFF. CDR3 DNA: TGTGCCATCAGTGAGTCGGCTAGCGGGAGGCTCGAGCAGTTCTTC.

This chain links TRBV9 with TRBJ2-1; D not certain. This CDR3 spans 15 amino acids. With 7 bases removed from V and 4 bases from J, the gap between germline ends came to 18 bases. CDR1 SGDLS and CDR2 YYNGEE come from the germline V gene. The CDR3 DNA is TGTGCCAGCCAAGCTTTCGGGCAGGCATACAATGAGCAGTTCTTC. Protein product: CASQAFGQAYNEQFF.

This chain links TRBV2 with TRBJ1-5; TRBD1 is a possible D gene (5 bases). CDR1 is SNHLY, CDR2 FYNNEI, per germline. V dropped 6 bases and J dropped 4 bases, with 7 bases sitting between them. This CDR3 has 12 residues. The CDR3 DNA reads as TGTGCCAGCAGGGGACTGAATCAGCCCCAGCATTTT. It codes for CASRGLNQPQHF.

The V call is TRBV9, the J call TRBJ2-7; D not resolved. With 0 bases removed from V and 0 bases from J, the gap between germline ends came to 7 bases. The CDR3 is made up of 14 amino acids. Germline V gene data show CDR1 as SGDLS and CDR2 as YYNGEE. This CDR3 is CASSVGTVSYEQYF. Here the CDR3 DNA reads TGTGCCAGCAGCGTAGGAACGGTCTCCTACGAGCAGTACTTC. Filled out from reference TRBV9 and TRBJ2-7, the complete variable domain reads DSGVTQTPKHLITATGQRVTLRCSPRSGDLSVYWYQQSLDQGLQFLIQYYNGEERAKGNILERFSAQQFPDLHSELNLSSLELGDSALYFCASSVGTVSYEQYFGPGTRLTVT.

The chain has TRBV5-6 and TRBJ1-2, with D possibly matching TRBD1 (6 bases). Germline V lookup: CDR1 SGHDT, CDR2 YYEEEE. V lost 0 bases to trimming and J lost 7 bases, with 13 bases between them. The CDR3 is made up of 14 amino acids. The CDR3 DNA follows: TGTGCCAGCAGCTTGGCGGCAGGGGTGACTGGCTACACCTTC. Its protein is CASSLAAGVTGYTF. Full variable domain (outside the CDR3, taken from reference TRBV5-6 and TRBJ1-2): DAGVTQSPTHLIKTRGQQVTLRCSPKSGHDTVSWYQQALGQGPQFIFQYYEEEERQRGNFPDRFSGHQFPNYSSELNVNALLLGDSALYLCASSLAAGVTGYTFGSGTRLTVV.

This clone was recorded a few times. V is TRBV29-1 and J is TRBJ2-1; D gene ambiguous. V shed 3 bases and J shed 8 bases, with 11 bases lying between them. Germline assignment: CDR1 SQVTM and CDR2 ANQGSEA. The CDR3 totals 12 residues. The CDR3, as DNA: TGCAGCGTTGACGTGCGTAGGGATGAGCAGTTCTTC. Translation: CSVDVRRDEQFF.

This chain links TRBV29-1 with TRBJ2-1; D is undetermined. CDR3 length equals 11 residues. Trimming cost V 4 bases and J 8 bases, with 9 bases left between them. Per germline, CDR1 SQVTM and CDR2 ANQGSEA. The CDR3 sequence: CSVAITYEQFF. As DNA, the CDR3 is TGCAGCGTTGCAATTACATATGAGCAGTTCTTC.